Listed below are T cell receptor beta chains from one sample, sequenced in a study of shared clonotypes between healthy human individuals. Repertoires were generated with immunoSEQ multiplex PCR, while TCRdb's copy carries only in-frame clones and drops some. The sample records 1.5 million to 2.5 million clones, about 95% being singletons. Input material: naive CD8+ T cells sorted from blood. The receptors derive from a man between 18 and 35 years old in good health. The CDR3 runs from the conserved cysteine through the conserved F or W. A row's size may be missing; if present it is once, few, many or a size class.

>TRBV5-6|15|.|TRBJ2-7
CASSFPGTGGYEQYF
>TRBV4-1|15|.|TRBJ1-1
CASSPRPGLNTEAFF
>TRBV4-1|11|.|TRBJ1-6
CASSQEGALHF
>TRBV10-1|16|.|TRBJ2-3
CASSESLSGCTDTQYF
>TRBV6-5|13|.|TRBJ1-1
CASSYRGGAEAFF
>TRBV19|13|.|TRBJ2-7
CASSPGVAYEQYF
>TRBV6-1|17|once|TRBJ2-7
CASSGAWEVIVSYEQYF
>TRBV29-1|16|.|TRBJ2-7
CSVAGGTGGRSYEQYF
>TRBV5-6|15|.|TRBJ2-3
CASSSGLAGTDTQYF
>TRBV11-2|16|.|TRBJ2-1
CASSLDIGWEINEQFF
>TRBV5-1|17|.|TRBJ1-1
CASSLAVPPGLDTEAFF
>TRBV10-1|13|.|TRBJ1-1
CASSPGQGTEAFF
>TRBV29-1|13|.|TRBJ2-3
CSVETGYTDTQYF
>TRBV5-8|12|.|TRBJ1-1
CASSFGGTEAFF
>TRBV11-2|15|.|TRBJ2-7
CASSLGGGTHYEQYF
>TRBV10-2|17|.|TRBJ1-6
CASSESEWKVVNSPLHF
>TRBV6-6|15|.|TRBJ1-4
CASSRDPTTNEKLFF
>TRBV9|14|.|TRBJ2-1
CASSYSGARNEQFF
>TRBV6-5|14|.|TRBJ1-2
CASSYGGLSDGYTF
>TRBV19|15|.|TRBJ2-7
CASSIDLRGRYEQYF
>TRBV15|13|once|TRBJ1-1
CATSRGPPAEAFF
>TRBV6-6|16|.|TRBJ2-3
CASSYFRGGTTDTQYF
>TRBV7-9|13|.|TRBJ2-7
CASSPRTVYEQYF
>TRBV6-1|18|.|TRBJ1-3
CASSEVPVATLSGNTIYF
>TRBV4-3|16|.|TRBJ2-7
CASSQDPGDASYEQYF
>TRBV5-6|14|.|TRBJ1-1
CASSRTDMNTEAFF
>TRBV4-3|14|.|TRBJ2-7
CASSQDRGTAEQYF
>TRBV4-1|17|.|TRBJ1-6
CASSQQIGGSYNSPLHF
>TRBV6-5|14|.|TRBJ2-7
CASSSRVRGEVQYF
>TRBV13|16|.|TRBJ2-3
CASSPTGTSLTDTQYF
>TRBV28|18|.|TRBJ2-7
CASSFKTGDSASAYEQYF
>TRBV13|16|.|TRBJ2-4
CASSLGRGGPKNIQYF
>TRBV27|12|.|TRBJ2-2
CASSFMAGELFF
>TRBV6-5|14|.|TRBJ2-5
CASSYRDRGQTQYF
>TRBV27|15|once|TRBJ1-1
CASSLLGTPNTEAFF
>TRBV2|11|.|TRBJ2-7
CASRASYEQYF
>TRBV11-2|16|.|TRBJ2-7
CASSLFPSGSPNEQYF
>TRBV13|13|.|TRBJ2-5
CASRASGWKTQYF
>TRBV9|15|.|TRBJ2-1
CASSVAGGPIYEQFF
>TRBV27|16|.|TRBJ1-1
CASSYLSGTGITEAFF
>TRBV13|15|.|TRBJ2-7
CASSISGSGSYEQYF
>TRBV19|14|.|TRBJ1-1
CASSPTTGGTEAFF
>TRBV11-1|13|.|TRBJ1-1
CASSFGTDTEAFF
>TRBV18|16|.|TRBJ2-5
CASSPPPGQGQETQYF
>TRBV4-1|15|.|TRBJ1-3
CASSQNTGVGNTIYF
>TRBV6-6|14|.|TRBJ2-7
CASSYPSDSYEQYF
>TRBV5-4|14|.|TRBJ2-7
CASSFRDRVGEQYF
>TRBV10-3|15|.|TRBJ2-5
CAISPDRSIQETQYF
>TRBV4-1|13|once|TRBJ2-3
CASSQGGSDTQYF
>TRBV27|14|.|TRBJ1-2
CASSWGRGDYGYTF
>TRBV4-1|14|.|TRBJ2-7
CASSQVPSTYEQYF
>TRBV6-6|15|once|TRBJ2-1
CASRNDRGPYNEQFF
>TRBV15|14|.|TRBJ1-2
CATSRPGQGEGYTF